This is a list of T cell receptor beta chains from one sample in a study of T cell responses to AZD1222 COVID-19 vaccine. Profiling relied on immunoSEQ multiplex PCR, and the TCRdb table lists in-frame clones only, not all of them. The sample contains 95,000 to 150,000 clones, 85% to 90% of which appear only once. The sample here was peripheral blood, taken on day 0 of MenACWY control vaccination. These TCRs come from an adult in good health. The CDR3 runs from the conserved cysteine through the conserved F or W. A D gene is named only where the DNA matches it firmly. Size is omitted from some rows. Given values are once, few, many or a class for expanded clones.

abundance,j_gene,d_gene,v_gene,CDR3nt,CDR3aa
.,TRBJ2-1,.,TRBV9,TGTGCCAGCAGCGTAGCGGCGTCAGCTTTAGTATACAATGAGCAGTTCTTC,CASSVAASALVYNEQFF
.,TRBJ1-2,.,TRBV6-1,TGTGCCAGCAGTGAGGAGGGAGGGTTCTATCCTAACTATGGCTACACCTTC,CASSEEGGFYPNYGYTF
once,TRBJ2-6,.,TRBV9,TGTGCCAGCAGCGTACTTGGTCCCCGAAGGGGGGCCAACGTCCTGACTTTC,CASSVLGPRRGANVLTF
.,TRBJ2-3,TRBD2,TRBV9,TGTGCCAGCAGCGTTAGCGGGAGAACAGATACGCAGTATTTT,CASSVSGRTDTQYF
.,TRBJ1-1,TRBD1,TRBV12-5,TGTGCTAGTGGTCCAGCGACAGGGGGCGCGGAAGCTTTCTTT,CASGPATGGAEAFF
.,TRBJ1-1,.,TRBV29-1,TGCAGCGTTGAGGGGAGGAACACTGAAGCTTTCTTT,CSVEGRNTEAFF
.,TRBJ1-1,.,TRBV11-3,TGTGCCAGCAGCTTCGGGTGGGGGCTTGAGAACACTGAAGCTTTCTTT,CASSFGWGLENTEAFF
.,TRBJ1-2,TRBD1,TRBV28,TGTGCCAGCCGACAGGGGCTCTATGGCTACACCTTC,CASRQGLYGYTF
.,TRBJ2-7,.,TRBV5-1,TGCGCCAGCAGCTTGGTTGGCGGAGGGGTCGACGAGCAGTACTTC,CASSLVGGGVDEQYF
.,TRBJ1-1,.,TRBV6-5,TGTGCCAGCAGTTACTCGGCAGGGAGTAGGACTGAAGCTTTCTTT,CASSYSAGSRTEAFF
.,TRBJ2-7,.,TRBV6-5,TGTGCCAGTCTCTCAAGCGCAAACTACGAGCAGTACTTC,CASLSSANYEQYF